This passage covers 30 T cell receptor beta chains from one sample sequenced in a study of blood T cell repertoires in COVID-19. Profiled with immunoSEQ multiplex PCR; TCRdb holds only in-frame clones, not every one. The sample lists a few hundred thousand clones; 70% to 90% were seen once. Sequencing was done on a sample of peripheral blood. The source is a woman in her twenties or thirties who had recovered from COVID-19.

The V call is TRBV20-1, the J call TRBJ1-2; unclear D gene. The germline gives CDR1 DFQATT, CDR2 SNEGSKA (reference sequence). CDR3 size: 11 residues. Trimming pared 5 bases from V and 7 bases from J, leaving 11 bases between. As DNA, the CDR3 is TGCAGTGCTCCGACGCCGGGTGGCTACACCTTC. Encoded protein: CSAPTPGGYTF.

The V and J genes are TRBV5-1 and TRBJ2-5; no firm D call. CDR1 is SGHRS, CDR2 YFSETQ, per germline. This CDR3 contains 13 residues. Trimming took off 0 bases at V and 5 bases at J, with 8 bases between the two ends. The CDR3 here is CASSLAPRETQYF. DNA of the CDR3: TGCGCCAGCAGCTTGGCCCCTAGGGAGACCCAGTACTTC.

V and J are TRBV28 and TRBJ2-2, with 10 bases identical to TRBD2. The V and J ends lost 6 bases and 4 bases, in that order; junction bases with no gene match: 2. The CDR3 length is 14 residues. CDR1 and CDR2 from the germline V gene are MDHEN and SYDVKM. This CDR3 is CASSRLAGTGELFF. CDR3 DNA: TGTGCCAGCAGCAGACTAGCGGGCACCGGGGAGCTGTTTTTT. Full variable domain (remainder filled in from reference TRBV28 and TRBJ2-2): DVKVTQSSRYLVKRTGEKVFLECVQDMDHENMFWYRQDPGLGLRLIYFSYDVKMKEKGDIPEGYSVSREKKERFSLILESASTNQTSMYLCASSRLAGTGELFFGEGSRLTVL.

V and J are TRBV3-1 (or the pseudogene TRBV3-2) and TRBJ2-7; 8 bases are shared with TRBD2. The V gene's germline CDR1 is LGHDT and CDR2 YNNKEL (reference sequence). CDR3 size: 15 residues. J was trimmed by 6 bases and V by 4 bases; bases with no gene match: 11. CDR3 bases: TGTGCCAGCAGCCCGCAGGGCGGGAGGTCCCTCGAGCAGTACTTC. Protein sequence: CASSPQGGRSLEQYF.

The rearrangement uses TRBV27 and TRBJ2-5; perhaps TRBD2 as D (5 bases). Germline-derived CDR1 and CDR2 are MNHEY and SMNVEV (reference sequence). CDR3 length: 16 amino acids. Trimming took 0 bases from V and 1 from J, leaving 12 bases between them. The CDR3 nucleotides read TGTGCCAGCAGTTTATCGATGCTAGCCCCCCAAGAGACCCAGTACTTC. Amino acids: CASSLSMLAPQETQYF.

The genes are TRBV6-1 and TRBJ2-7; possible D gene TRBD2, 5 bases. From germline, CDR1 is MNHNS and CDR2 SASEGT. The CDR3 runs to 15 residues. V was trimmed by 3 bases and J by 0 bases, leaving 12 bases between them. The CDR3 sequence: CASSDRKRSSYEQYF. Here the CDR3 DNA reads TGTGCCAGCAGTGACCGTAAGCGGAGCTCCTACGAGCAGTACTTC.

The DNA for the CDR3 is TGTGCCAGCAGCCAAGTAAGTGGTGGCCGCGGGAGTTTCAATGAGCAGTTCTTC. It translates to CASSQVSGGRGSFNEQFF. V gene TRBV4-2 combines with J gene TRBJ2-1; TRBD2 agrees at 7 bases. The CDR3 totals 18 residues. J gave up 6 bases and V 1 base, and 15 bases lay outside the gene matches. CDR1 is LGHNA and CDR2 is YNFKEQ in the germline V gene.

This chain links TRBV28 with TRBJ1-1, with D perhaps TRBD1 (5 bases). V dropped 5 bases and J dropped 11 bases, with 21 bases sitting between them. The CDR3 is made up of 14 amino acids. From germline, CDR1 is MDHEN and CDR2 SYDVKM. CDR3 in DNA: TGTGCCAGCAGTCCCTCACAGGTTATCCGCCGGGCTTTCTTT. The encoded protein is CASSPSQVIRRAFF.

This rearrangement joins TRBV7-2 to TRBJ2-2; 7 nucleotides align to TRBD1. The germline V gene has CDR1 SGHTA and CDR2 FQGNSA. With V trimmed by 3 bases and J by 3 bases, 4 bases remained unmatched. The length of the CDR3 is 15 residues. The CDR3: CASSLGQIYTGELFF. In DNA form, the CDR3 reads TGTGCCAGCAGCTTGGGACAGATATACACCGGGGAGCTGTTTTTT.

This chain joins TRBV6-5 and TRBJ2-1, with 7 bases fitting TRBD2. V gave up 6 bases and J gave up 9 bases; unmatched junction bases: 14. Germline CDR1 is MNHEY and CDR2 is SVGAGI. CDR3 size: 15 residues. DNA for the CDR3: TGTGCCAGCAGCCCCGGGGGAGGGAGAGTCCCTGAGCAGTTCTTC. Its protein product is CASSPGGGRVPEQFF.

This chain links TRBV25-1 with TRBJ1-2; unclear D gene. The germline CDR1 and CDR2 sequences are MGHDK and SYGVNS. Trimming cost V 2 bases and J 4 bases, with 5 bases left between them. The CDR3 spans 12 residues. The CDR3 sequence is CASSEQRYGYTF. The CDR3 DNA sequence: TGTGCCAGCAGTGAACAGCGCTATGGCTACACCTTC.

The chain uses TRBV10-3 and TRBJ1-1; the D gene is possibly TRBD1 (6 bases). The V and J ends lost 6 bases and 3 bases respectively, with 17 bases between them. Germline lookup yields CDR1 ENHRY and CDR2 SYGVKD. This CDR3 comprises 15 residues. CDR3 region: CAIREVSRGDTEAFF. The CDR3 bases are TGTGCCATCAGAGAGGTCTCCAGGGGTGACACTGAAGCTTTCTTT.

This chain links TRBV28 with TRBJ1-3; D unresolved. V was cut by 5 bases and J by 4 bases, with 12 bases left in between. The CDR3 loop spans 14 amino acids. Looked up from germline, CDR1 is MDHEN and CDR2 is SYDVKM. This CDR3 reads CASSERGGGNTIYF. DNA for the CDR3: TGTGCCAGCAGTGAGAGAGGCGGAGGAAACACCATATATTTT.

The V call is TRBV27, the J call TRBJ2-7; 10 bases align to TRBD1. V lost 5 bases, J lost 5 bases, and 9 bases stayed unmatched. The CDR3 has 15 residues. Germline V gene lookup returns CDR1 MNHEY and CDR2 SMNVEV (reference sequence). The CDR3 bases are TGTGCCAGCAGTCGTCCGGGACAGGGGAAGGACGAGCAGTACTTC. The encoded protein is CASSRPGQGKDEQYF.

The genes are TRBV19 and TRBJ1-1; the match to TRBD1 covers 7 bases. The CDR3 runs 15 residues. Germline V gives CDR1 LNHDA, CDR2 SQIVND (reference sequence). V was clipped by 3 bases and J by 0 bases; unmatched bases: 4. The CDR3: CASSIRTGMNTEAFF. Here the CDR3 DNA reads TGTGCCAGTAGTATCCGGACAGGAATGAACACTGAAGCTTTCTTT.

The rearrangement links TRBV19 to TRBJ2-1; 10 bases match TRBD2. From germline, CDR1 is LNHDA and CDR2 SQIVND (reference sequence). V was pared by 5 bases and J by 7 bases, with 8 bases of the junction left unmatched. The CDR3 contains 15 residues. DNA for the CDR3: TGTGCCAGTAGTCCCGATAGCGGGGGGTTAAATGAGCAGTTCTTC. Its translation: CASSPDSGGLNEQFF.

V is TRBV5-6 and J is TRBJ2-3; 8 bases are shared with TRBD2. This CDR3 has 16 amino acids. Looked up from germline, CDR1 is SGHDT and CDR2 is YYEEEE. J was trimmed by 2 bases and V by 4 bases; bases with no gene match: 9. CDR3 in DNA: TGTGCCAGCAGCCTTCGGGGGCGGGGGGACACAGATACGCAGTATTTT. The encoded protein is CASSLRGRGDTDTQYF.

V usage is TRBV5-1 and J usage is TRBJ2-1; 7 nucleotides agree with TRBD1. This CDR3 has 16 amino acids. Germline values: CDR1 SGHRS, CDR2 YFSETQ. The junction had 6 bases not matched to a gene; V was cut back by 0 bases and J by 3 bases. CDR3 loop: CASSLATGNIYNEQFF. The CDR3 DNA reads as TGCGCCAGCAGCTTGGCGACAGGGAACATCTACAATGAGCAGTTCTTC. Based on the CDR3 plus reference TRBV5-1 and TRBJ2-1, the full variable domain is KAGVTQTPRYLIKTRGQQVTLSCSPISGHRSVSWYQQTPGQGLQFLFEYFSETQRNKGNFPGRFSGRQFSNSRSEMNVSTLELGDSALYLCASSLATGNIYNEQFFGPGTRLTVL.

This sequence joins TRBV6-5 and TRBJ1-6; 9 bases match TRBD1. The CDR3 sequence is 13 residues long. V shed 4 bases and J 9 bases; nucleotides not matched to a gene: 1. Germline V gene lookup returns CDR1 MNHEY and CDR2 SVGAGI. The DNA for the CDR3 is TGTGCCAGCAGTTGGGACAGGGTTTCACCCCTCCACTTT. This encodes CASSWDRVSPLHF.

The V and J genes are TRBV7-3 and TRBJ2-2, with a possible D match to TRBD1 (6 bases). Trimming stripped 1 base from V and 7 bases from J, with 10 bases between. This CDR3 contains 14 residues. Germline V gene lookup returns CDR1 SGHTA and CDR2 FQGTGA. The CDR3 here is CASSLRGTYGELFF. The CDR3 DNA is TGTGCCAGCAGCTTAAGGGGGACATACGGGGAGCTGTTTTTT.

The rearrangement uses TRBV9 and TRBJ2-7; possibly TRBD2 for D (5 bases). The CDR3 is made up of 11 amino acids. Trimming stripped 2 bases from V and 7 bases from J, with 7 bases between. Germline V gives CDR1 SGDLS, CDR2 YYNGEE. The CDR3 nucleotides read TGTGCCAGCAGCGTCTCGGGGGAGCAGTACTTC. Amino acids: CASSVSGEQYF.

The rearrangement links TRBV5-1 to TRBJ2-7, with 9 bases that match TRBD1. The CDR3 length is 16 residues. The V gene end was trimmed by 3 bases and the J gene end by 2 bases; junction bases not matched to a gene: 9. CDR1 and CDR2 (germline): SGHRS, YFSETQ. The CDR3 here is CASSSPGQGLTYEQYF. The CDR3 region has the DNA TGCGCCAGCAGCTCGCCGGGACAGGGTCTCACCTACGAGCAGTACTTC.

This sequence joins TRBV19 and TRBJ1-1; the match to TRBD1 covers 7 bases. This CDR3 region has 14 residues. Per the germline V gene, CDR1 is LNHDA and CDR2 is SQIVND (reference sequence). The junction had 4 bases not matched to a gene; V was cut back by 6 bases and J by 0 bases. The CDR3 spells CASRVTGMNTEAFF. Here the CDR3 DNA reads TGTGCCAGTAGAGTGACAGGGATGAACACTGAAGCTTTCTTT.

The rearrangement links TRBV6-2 or TRBV6-3 to TRBJ1-4, with D possibly matching TRBD1 (5 bases). The germline CDR1 and CDR2 sequences are MNHEY and SVGEGT. The CDR3 loop spans 12 amino acids. Trimming cost V 2 bases and J 10 bases, with 8 bases left between them. The CDR3 sequence is CASSYPGRKLFF. The CDR3 nucleotides are TGTGCCAGCAGTTACCCAGGGCGAAAACTGTTTTTT.

The J gene is TRBJ2-2, the V gene TRBV4-1, with 8 bases aligning to TRBD1. The V gene's germline CDR1 is MGHRA and CDR2 YSYEKL. The CDR3 is 19 amino acids. With 1 base clipped from V and 3 bases from J, the junction kept 13 bases outside the gene matches. This CDR3 is CASSQVVPRGLRDTGELFF. The CDR3 DNA reads as TGCGCCAGCAGCCAAGTGGTTCCCAGGGGGCTTAGGGACACCGGGGAGCTGTTTTTT.

V usage is TRBV3-1 (or the pseudogene TRBV3-2) and J usage is TRBJ1-1; the D gene is possibly TRBD1 (6 bases). CDR1 LGHDT and CDR2 YNNKEL come from the germline V gene (reference sequence). The CDR3 spans 13 residues. V gave up 4 bases and J gave up 3 bases, with 9 bases separating them. The CDR3 loop reads CASSPRGHTEAFF. In nucleotides, the CDR3 is TGTGCCAGCAGCCCCAGGGGACACACTGAAGCTTTCTTT.

This chain uses TRBV6-5 with TRBJ1-4; 8 bases align to TRBD1. V trimming: 6 bases; J trimming: 0 bases; junction bases outside the gene matches: 3. The CDR3 sequence is 15 residues long. Germline CDR1 and CDR2: MNHEY and SVGAGI. The CDR3 reads CASRDRESTNEKLFF. CDR3 coding DNA: TGTGCCAGCAGGGACAGGGAATCAACTAATGAAAAACTGTTTTTT.

V and J are TRBV14 and TRBJ1-3; D ambiguous. V was trimmed by 0 bases and J by 0 bases, leaving 9 bases between them. In germline, CDR1 is SGHDN, CDR2 FVKESK. The CDR3 is 16 amino acids. The CDR3: CASSQERGVSGNTIYF. The DNA for the CDR3 is TGTGCCAGCAGCCAAGAACGCGGGGTCTCTGGAAACACCATATATTTT.

This clone was found once. In the same sample, other DNA sequences code for this CDR3. V usage is TRBV5-1 and J usage is TRBJ1-3, with 7 bases aligning to TRBD1. The CDR3 is 14 residues long. Germline CDR1 and CDR2: SGHRS and YFSETQ. The trim removed 2 bases at V and 2 bases at J, leaving 1 base unmatched. Written as DNA, the CDR3 is TGCGCCAGCAGCTTAGGGACAGCTGGAAACACCATATATTTT. Encoded protein: CASSLGTAGNTIYF.

Of note for this clone: Germline and junction disagree at one end, which may indicate a read error. This chain links TRBV2 with TRBJ2-1; D might be TRBD2 (7 bases). Germline V lookup: CDR1 SNHLY, CDR2 FYNNEI. The CDR3 consists of 10 residues. CDR3 DNA: TGTGCCAGCAGTGTGGAGGGGGGGATCTTC. It yields the protein CASSVEGGIF.